The clone carrying this T cell receptor beta chain was seen a few times. What it binds is not known. The source of the sample is a study of early T cells in non-severe SARS-CoV-2 infection. Notes on the study in general: Matching against VDJdb likely underestimated virus-specific expansions, favoring anti-spike CD8.

TCRdb re-derived calls from the 5' RACE reads in MiXCR, one entry per CDR3 protein. Of tens of thousands of distinct CDR3 sequences listed, 10% to 12% were seen once; the top ten hold 5.7%. The CDR3 length is 15 residues. The V gene lost 1 base and the J gene lost 2 bases, with 9 bases spanning the gap. From germline, CDR1 is SGHTA and CDR2 FQGNSA. Source: whole blood, taken at baseline. This TCR was sampled from an adult who was a healthcare worker with PCR-confirmed SARS-CoV-2 infection or an uninfected control (not recorded which). The J gene is TRBJ1-3, the V gene TRBV7-2, with TRBD1 as a possible D gene (6 bases). CDR3 in DNA: TGTGCCAGCAGCTTAGTGAGGGGGGCTGGAAACACCATATATTTT. It encodes CASSLVRGAGNTIYF.